The 22 T cell receptor beta chains listed next were all sequenced from one sample in a study of Ad26.COV2.S vaccination and SARS-CoV-2 variants. Produced via immunoSEQ multiplex PCR; TCRdb's table is partial and in-frame only. The repertoire holds 300,000 to 400,000 clones, about 88% seen once, with approximately 5.9% in the top ten. Treatment specified: some 20 received Ad26.COV2.S at low or high dose, single or two shots; about five received placebo; per-sample allocation not given. The samples were gathered on day 63 after the first injection of vaccine or placebo. The material was peripheral blood, obtained in a trial of Ad26.COV2.S vaccine versus placebo. These receptors came from a person aged 18 to 65 who received the Ad26.COV2.S COVID-19 vaccine or a placebo.

This clone was observed once. The chain carries TRBV9 and TRBJ2-1; 8 bases match TRBD2. Germline assignment: CDR1 SGDLS and CDR2 YYNGEE. V lost 1 base, J lost 4 bases, and 7 bases stayed unmatched. This CDR3 region has 16 residues. This chain's CDR3 is CASSVSITSGYNEQFF. The CDR3 DNA reads TGTGCCAGCAGCGTAAGTATAACTAGCGGATACAATGAGCAGTTCTTC. Looking up the rest from reference TRBV9 and TRBJ2-1 gives the full variable domain: DSGVTQTPKHLITATGQRVTLRCSPRSGDLSVYWYQQSLDQGLQFLIQYYNGEERAKGNILERFSAQQFPDLHSELNLSSLELGDSALYFCASSVSITSGYNEQFFGPGTRLTVL.

V usage is TRBV7-9 and J usage is TRBJ2-3; tentatively, D is TRBD2 (5 bases). CDR1 is SEHNR, CDR2 FQNEAQ, per germline (reference sequence). The CDR3 is 15 amino acids. Trimming removed 2 bases at V and 4 bases at J, with 13 bases between. The CDR3: CASSLRTDAADTQYF. CDR3 in DNA: TGTGCCAGCAGCTTAAGGACTGACGCCGCAGATACGCAGTATTTT.

The V gene is TRBV12-3 or TRBV12-4, the J gene TRBJ2-3; possibly TRBD1 for D (5 bases). The V end was cut by 4 bases, the J end by 1 base, with 6 bases between. The length of the CDR3 is 13 residues. The CDR3 is CASSSTGTDTQYF. The CDR3 DNA is TGTGCCAGCAGTTCGACAGGCACAGATACGCAGTATTTT.

This clone was detected once. The V call is TRBV5-4, the J call TRBJ1-1; tentatively, D is TRBD1 (6 bases). The V gene's germline CDR1 is SGHNT and CDR2 YYREEE (reference sequence). The CDR3 is made up of 15 amino acids. V shed 3 bases and J shed 5 bases, with 17 bases lying between them. This CDR3 is CASSYQTGLGTEAFF. CDR3 coding DNA: TGTGCCAGCAGCTATCAAACAGGGTTGGGAACTGAAGCTTTCTTT.

The table lists this clone with a count of one. J is TRBJ2-1 and V is TRBV25-1, with D perhaps TRBD2 (5 bases). Deletions cut 6 bases from V and 7 bases from J, with 13 bases between. The CDR3 extends over 13 amino acids. Per the germline V gene, CDR1 is MGHDK and CDR2 is SYGVNS. CDR3 protein: CASREEARNEQFF. For the CDR3, the DNA is TGTGCCAGCAGGGAGGAGGCGAGGAATGAGCAGTTCTTC.

This clone was counted once. The rearrangement uses TRBV19 and TRBJ1-1; perhaps TRBD1 as D (5 bases). This CDR3 comprises 11 residues. Between the trimmed V and J ends, which lost 10 bases and 11 bases, there was a span of 17 bases. Germline loops: CDR1 LNHDA, CDR2 SQIVND (reference sequence). CDR3 in amino acids: CATAARGRAFF. CDR3 bases: TGTGCCACCGCGGCCCGGGGACGGGCTTTCTTT. Full variable domain (missing parts from reference TRBV19 and TRBJ1-1): DGGITQSPKYLFRKEGQNVTLSCEQNLNHDAMYWYRQDPGQGLRLIYYSQIVNDFQKGDIAEGYSVSREKKESFPLTVTSAQKNPTAFYLCATAARGRAFFGQGTRLTVV.

V is TRBV7-3 and J is TRBJ1-6, with a tentative D call TRBD1 (5 bases). The CDR3 length is 15 residues. Trimming removed 2 bases at V and 7 bases at J, with 12 bases between. Germline V gives CDR1 SGHTA, CDR2 FQGTGA. The CDR3: CASSLGGTENSPLHF. The DNA of the CDR3 is TGTGCCAGCAGCTTAGGTGGGACGGAGAATTCACCCCTCCACTTT.

Written as DNA, the CDR3 is TGTGCCAGTAGTCGGGTGGGTCTAGCGGACTCCTACAATGAGCAGTTCTTC. Protein product: CASSRVGLADSYNEQFF. This chain links TRBV19 with TRBJ2-1; TRBD2 matches 7 bases. The V gene end was trimmed by 5 bases and the J gene end by 0 bases; junction bases not matched to a gene: 10. From germline, CDR1 is LNHDA and CDR2 SQIVND (reference sequence). The CDR3 is 17 amino acids.

The V gene is TRBV30, the J gene TRBJ2-3, with unresolved D. The ends were cut back, 0 bases at V and 2 bases at J, with 0 bases in the middle. Germline values: CDR1 GTSNPN, CDR2 SVGIG (reference sequence). CDR3 length equals 11 residues. CDR3 sequence: CAWSVTDTQYF. The DNA for the CDR3 is TGTGCCTGGAGTGTCACAGATACGCAGTATTTT.

The V call is TRBV24-1, the J call TRBJ2-3; D is uncertain. The germline CDR1 and CDR2 sequences are KGHDR and SFDVKD. CDR3 length: 13 residues. V was clipped by 2 bases and J by 1 base, with 3 bases between them. Written as DNA, the CDR3 is TGTGCCACCAGTGATTGGGGCACAGATACGCAGTATTTT. It is translated as CATSDWGTDTQYF.

V gene TRBV6-5 combines with J gene TRBJ1-2; 11 nucleotides line up with TRBD1. Germline V lookup: CDR1 MNHEY, CDR2 SVGAGI. V lost 2 bases and J lost 7; bases outside the gene matches: 3. This CDR3 has 14 amino acids. The DNA of the CDR3 is TGTGCCAGCAGTTACGGGACAGGGGGAAGTGGCTACACCTTC. Residues: CASSYGTGGSGYTF.

V gene TRBV11-2 combines with J gene TRBJ1-4; D call uncertain. The CDR3 runs 14 residues. V lost 1 base, J lost 4 bases, and 7 bases lay in between. CDR1 is SGHAT, CDR2 FQNNGV, per germline. The CDR3 region is CASSLVGFNEKLFF. The CDR3 DNA sequence: TGTGCCAGCAGCTTAGTCGGGTTTAATGAAAAACTGTTTTTT.

This chain connects TRBV5-1 to TRBJ2-5; D possibly corresponds to TRBD1 (5 bases). CDR3 length: 14 residues. Germline loops: CDR1 SGHRS, CDR2 YFSETQ. V was cut by 6 bases and J by 1 base, with 13 bases left in between. The CDR3 reads CASMERQSQETQYF. In DNA, the CDR3 is TGCGCCAGCATGGAAAGACAGTCCCAAGAGACCCAGTACTTC.

This chain joins TRBV5-1 and TRBJ2-7, with D possibly being TRBD1 or TRBD2 (6 bases each). Per germline, CDR1 SGHRS and CDR2 YFSETQ. CDR3 size: 15 residues. Trimming removed 0 bases from V and 3 bases from J, with 13 bases in between. The CDR3 here is CASSLVSGAHYEQYF. As DNA, the CDR3 is TGCGCCAGCAGCTTGGTTTCGGGGGCCCACTACGAGCAGTACTTC.

The chain links TRBV28 to TRBJ2-1, with 8 bases identical to TRBD2. The CDR3 totals 14 residues. The germline V gene encodes CDR1 MDHEN and CDR2 SYDVKM. The trim removed 7 bases at V and 6 bases at J, leaving 8 bases unmatched. The CDR3: CASIGSSGSNEQFF. In DNA, the CDR3 is TGTGCCAGCATTGGGTCTAGCGGGTCCAATGAGCAGTTCTTC.

This clone was recorded at least ten times. At one end, the junction sequence differs from germline, possibly due to a read error. This chain uses TRBV28 with TRBJ2-5; D ambiguous. Germline V gene sequence: CDR1 MDHEN, CDR2 SYDVKM. The CDR3 loop spans 14 amino acids. The CDR3 sequence: CASSVWNTHQTQYF. CDR3 in DNA: TGTGCCAGCAGTGTATGGAACACGCACCAGACCCAGTACTTC. The full variable domain, rest sourced from reference TRBV28 and TRBJ2-5, is DVKVTQSSRYLVKRTGEKVFLECVQDMDHENMFWYRQDPGLGLRLIYFSYDVKMKEKGDIPEGYSVSREKKERFSLILESASTNQTSMYLCASSVWNTHQTQYFGPGTRLLVL.

CDR3 sequence reads: CASRELSNTEAFF. The CDR3 DNA reads as TGTGCCAGCAGGGAATTATCAAACACTGAAGCTTTCTTT. The gene calls are TRBV3-1 (or the pseudogene TRBV3-2) and TRBJ1-1; D ambiguous. V lost 6 bases to trimming and J lost 2 bases, with 10 bases between them. Germline loops: CDR1 LGHDT, CDR2 YNNKEL (reference sequence). CDR3 length equals 13 residues.

The gene calls are TRBV27 and TRBJ2-3, with D possibly matching TRBD2 (6 bases). The V end was cut by 8 bases, the J end by 3 bases, with 15 bases between. Per germline, CDR1 MNHEY and CDR2 SMNVEV (reference sequence). The CDR3 sequence is 14 residues long. The CDR3 loop is CASGGWGGTDTQYF. The CDR3, as DNA: TGTGCCAGCGGGGGGTGGGGTGGGACAGATACGCAGTATTTT.

For this clone: The sample contains more than one DNA sequence encoding this CDR3. The rearrangement joins TRBV18 to TRBJ1-4; possibly TRBD1 for D (6 bases). The ends were cut back, 6 bases at V and 0 bases at J, with 8 bases in the middle. This CDR3 has 14 residues. Germline assignment: CDR1 KGHSH and CDR2 LQKENI. CDR3 in amino acids: CASSPGATNEKLFF. CDR3 in DNA: TGTGCCAGCTCCCCAGGGGCAACTAATGAAAAACTGTTTTTT. Filled out from reference TRBV18 and TRBJ1-4, the complete variable domain reads NAGVMQNPRHLVRRRGQEARLRCSPMKGHSHVYWYRQLPEEGLKFMVYLQKENIIDESGMPKERFSAEFPKEGPSILRIQQVVRGDSAAYFCASSPGATNEKLFFGSGTQLSVL.

The chain is built from TRBV6-2 or TRBV6-3 and TRBJ2-1, with 7 bases aligning to TRBD2. Germline lookup yields CDR1 MNHEY and CDR2 SVGEGT. The ends lost 2 bases at V and 9 bases at J; junction bases unmatched: 7. The CDR3 is 14 residues long. CDR3: CASSYGREVGEQFF. In DNA form, the CDR3 reads TGTGCCAGCAGTTACGGTCGGGAGGTTGGTGAGCAGTTCTTC.

J is TRBJ2-3 and V is TRBV4-1, with 8 bases matching TRBD2. J lost 2 bases, V lost 5 bases, and 9 bases had no gene match. There are 16 residues in the CDR3. Germline-derived CDR1 and CDR2 are MGHRA and YSYEKL. CDR3 sequence reads: CASSYRGGPVTDTQYF. The CDR3 DNA reads as TGCGCCAGCAGCTATCGGGGGGGCCCTGTCACAGATACGCAGTATTTT.

This clone was seen only once. The genes are TRBV15 and TRBJ2-7; TRBD2 is a possible D gene (5 bases). Germline CDR1 reads LNHNV; CDR2 reads YYDKDF (reference sequence). Trimming shortened V by 1 base and J by 3 bases, and 19 bases separated the two germline ends. This CDR3 region has 17 residues. The CDR3 DNA follows: TGTGCCACCAGCAGAGTGCCTGTGAACAACGGGAACTACGAGCAGTACTTC. Protein sequence: CATSRVPVNNGNYEQYF.